This T cell receptor (beta chain) was identified in a study of TIL therapy for anti-PD-1-resistant metastatic lung cancer. The libraries were made with immunoSEQ v3. Here immunoSEQ multiplex PCR was the method, and the copy in TCRdb shows in-frame clones only, minus some. The profile shows around 13,000 clones, roughly three fifths of them singletons. A word on this clone: Its target is unknown.

Study-wide findings and caveats: The cohort had more treatment-naive, never-smoker and oncogene-addicted patients than typical.

The time point was: pre-treatment sample, taken before nivolumab and TIL therapy. Tumor tissue came from excised metastases, mostly pleural nodules or supraclavicular lymph nodes. Tumor harvest preceded PD-1/PD-L1 blockade, followed by nivolumab treatment. Material: tumor tissue, obtained at baseline. This TCR came from a woman between 30 and 85 years old with non-small cell lung cancer.

CDR3 sequence: CASSEKDTQYF. DNA for the CDR3: TGCGCCAGCAGTGAGAAAGATACGCAGTATTTT. V gene TRBV10-1 combines with J gene TRBJ2-3; D gene ambiguous. The germline gives CDR1 WNHNN, CDR2 SYGVQD (reference sequence). This CDR3 has 11 amino acids. Between the trimmed V and J ends, which lost 2 bases and 5 bases, there was a span of 2 bases.